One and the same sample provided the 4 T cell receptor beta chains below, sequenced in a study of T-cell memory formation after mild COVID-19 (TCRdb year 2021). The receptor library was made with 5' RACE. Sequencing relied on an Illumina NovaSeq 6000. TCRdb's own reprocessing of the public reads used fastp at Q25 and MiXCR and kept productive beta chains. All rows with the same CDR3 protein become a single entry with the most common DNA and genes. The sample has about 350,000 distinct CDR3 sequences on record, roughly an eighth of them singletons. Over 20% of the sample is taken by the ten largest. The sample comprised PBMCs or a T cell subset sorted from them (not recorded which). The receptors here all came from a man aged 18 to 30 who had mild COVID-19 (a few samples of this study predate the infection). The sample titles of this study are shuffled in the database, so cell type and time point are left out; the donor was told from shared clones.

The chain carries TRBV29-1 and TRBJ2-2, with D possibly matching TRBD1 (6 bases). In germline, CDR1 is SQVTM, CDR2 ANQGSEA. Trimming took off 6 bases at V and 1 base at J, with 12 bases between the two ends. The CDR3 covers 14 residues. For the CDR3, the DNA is TGCAGCGTCTCAGGGGTTTTGAACACCGGGGAGCTGTTTTTT. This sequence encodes CSVSGVLNTGELFF.

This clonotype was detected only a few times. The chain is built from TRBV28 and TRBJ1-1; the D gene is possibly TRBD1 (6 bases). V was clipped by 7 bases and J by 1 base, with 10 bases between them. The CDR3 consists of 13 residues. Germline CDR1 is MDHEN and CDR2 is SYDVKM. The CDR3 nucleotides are TGTGCCAGCACCACGGACAGGAACACTGAAGCTTTCTTT. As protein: CASTTDRNTEAFF.

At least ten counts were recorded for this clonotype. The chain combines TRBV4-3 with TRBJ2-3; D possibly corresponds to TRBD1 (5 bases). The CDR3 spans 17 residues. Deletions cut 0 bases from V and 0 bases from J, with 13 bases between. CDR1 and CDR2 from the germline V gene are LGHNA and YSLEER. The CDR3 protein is CASSQDVTVTSTDTQYF. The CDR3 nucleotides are TGCGCCAGCAGCCAAGATGTGACAGTAACTAGCACAGATACGCAGTATTTT.

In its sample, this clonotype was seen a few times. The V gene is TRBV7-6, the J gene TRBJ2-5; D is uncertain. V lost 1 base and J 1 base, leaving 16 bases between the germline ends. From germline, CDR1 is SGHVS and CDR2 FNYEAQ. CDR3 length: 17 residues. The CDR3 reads CASSLGPGRSVQETQYF. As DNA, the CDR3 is TGTGCCAGCAGCTTAGGTCCGGGCAGGAGTGTCCAAGAGACCCAGTACTTC.